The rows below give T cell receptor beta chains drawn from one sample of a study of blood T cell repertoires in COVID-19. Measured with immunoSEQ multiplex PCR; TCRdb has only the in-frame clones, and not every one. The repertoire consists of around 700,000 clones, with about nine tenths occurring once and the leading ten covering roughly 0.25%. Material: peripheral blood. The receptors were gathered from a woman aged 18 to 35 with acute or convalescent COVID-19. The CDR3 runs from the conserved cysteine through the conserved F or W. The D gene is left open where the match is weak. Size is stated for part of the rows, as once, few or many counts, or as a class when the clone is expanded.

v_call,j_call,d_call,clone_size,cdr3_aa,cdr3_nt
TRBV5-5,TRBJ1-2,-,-,CASSLTTDNYGYTF,TGTGCCAGCAGCTTAACGACAGATAACTATGGCTACACCTTC
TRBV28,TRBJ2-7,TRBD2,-,CASRWASGGANEQYF,TGTGCCAGCAGGTGGGCTAGCGGGGGGGCAAACGAGCAGTACTTC
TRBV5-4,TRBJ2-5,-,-,CASSSLAEQETQYF,TGTGCCAGCAGCTCCTTAGCGGAGCAAGAGACCCAGTACTTC
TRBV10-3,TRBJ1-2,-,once,CAISDPSVGNIRGGGYTF,TGTGCCATCAGTGACCCGTCGGTGGGGAACATTCGGGGAGGGGGCTACACCTTC
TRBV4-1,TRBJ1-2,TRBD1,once,CASSQDRQGMDGYTF,TGCGCCAGCAGCCAAGACCGACAGGGTATGGATGGCTACACCTTC
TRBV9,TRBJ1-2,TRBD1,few,CASSVGQGAYGYTF,TGTGCCAGCAGCGTAGGGCAGGGGGCTTATGGCTACACCTTC
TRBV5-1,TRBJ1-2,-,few,CASSWDNGSNYGYTF,TGCGCCAGCAGCTGGGACAACGGATCTAACTATGGCTACACCTTC
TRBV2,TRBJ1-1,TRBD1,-,CASSGQGGRKAFF,TGTGCCAGCAGTGGACAGGGTGGCAGGAAAGCTTTCTTT
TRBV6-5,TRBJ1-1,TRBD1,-,CASSYNRGQGTEAFF,TGTGCCAGCAGTTACAACAGGGGGCAGGGGACTGAAGCTTTCTTT
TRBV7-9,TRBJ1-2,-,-,CASSLGGDHYGYTF,TGTGCCAGCAGCTTGGGAGGGGACCACTATGGCTACACCTTC
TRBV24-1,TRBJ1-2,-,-,CATSDPDRNYGYTF,TGTGCCACCAGTGACCCTGACAGGAACTATGGCTACACCTTC
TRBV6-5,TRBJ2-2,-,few,CASSALPGNTGELFF,TGTGCCAGCAGCGCCCTCCCAGGGAACACCGGGGAGCTGTTTTTT
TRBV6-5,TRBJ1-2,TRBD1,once,CASSYTGVGYTF,TGTGCCAGCAGTTACACAGGGGTTGGCTACACCTTC
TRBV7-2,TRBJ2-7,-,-,CASSSTGEQYF,TGTGCCAGCAGCTCTACTGGCGAGCAGTACTTC
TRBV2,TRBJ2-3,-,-,CASSARGLTTDTQYF,TGTGCCAGCAGTGCCAGGGGATTAACCACAGATACGCAGTATTTT
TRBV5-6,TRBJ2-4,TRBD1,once,CASSHILPGGLKNIQYF,TGTGCCAGCAGCCACATCTTACCAGGGGGCTTGAAAAACATTCAGTACTTC
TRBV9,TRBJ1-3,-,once,CASSVPDSGNTIYF,TGTGCCAGCAGCGTCCCAGACTCTGGAAACACCATATATTTT
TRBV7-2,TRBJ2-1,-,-,CASSSQGRVYNEQFF,TGTGCCAGCAGCTCCCAGGGTAGGGTCTACAATGAGCAGTTCTTC